The rows below give T cell receptor beta chains drawn from one sample of a study of CD8 T cells in ankylosing spondylitis. TCRdb redid the calling of the 5' RACE reads with MiXCR, one entry per CDR3 protein. This sample yields roughly 97,000 distinct CDR3 sequences, of which about 8.3% are seen a single time; nearly 10% belongs to the top ten. Specimen: blood, either unsorted or a sorted T cell fraction (not recorded which). The receptor source for this set is a male donor with ankylosing spondylitis or in good health (not recorded which). Both conserved end residues are part of each CDR3. The order of the fields is J gene, D gene, V gene, clone size, CDR3 protein, CDR3 DNA. D genes are given only for firm matches. Some rows mark clone size as missing; the rest say once, few, many or name a class of expanded clone.

J: TRBJ2-5; D: -; V: TRBV7-2; size: many; CDR3: CASSFTTGSETQYF; DNA: TGTGCCAGCAGCTTCACTACAGGGTCAGAGACCCAGTACTTC
J: TRBJ1-2; D: TRBD1; V: TRBV18; size: -; CDR3: CASSPTDRDSGYTF; DNA: TGTGCCAGCTCACCAACGGACAGGGACTCTGGCTACACCTTC
J: TRBJ1-2; D: -; V: TRBV27; size: many; CDR3: CASSFGGLEGYTF; DNA: TGTGCCAGCAGTTTCGGGGGGCTGGAAGGCTACACCTTC
J: TRBJ2-3; D: -; V: TRBV18; size: many; CDR3: CASSLGPAPGSTDTQYF; DNA: TGTGCCAGCTCCCTAGGACCCGCCCCGGGCAGCACAGATACGCAGTATTTT
J: TRBJ2-1; D: TRBD2; V: TRBV7-9; size: many; CDR3: CASSLEAGGNNEQFF; DNA: TGTGCCAGCAGCTTGGAAGCGGGGGGTAACAATGAGCAGTTCTTC
J: TRBJ2-1; D: TRBD1; V: TRBV6-2/TRBV6-3; size: many; CDR3: CASSFGQGNEQFF; DNA: TGTGCCAGCAGTTTCGGACAGGGGAATGAGCAGTTCTTC
J: TRBJ2-3; D: TRBD1; V: TRBV5-1; size: many; CDR3: CASSGGQGTDTQYF; DNA: TGCGCCAGCAGCGGCGGACAGGGTACAGATACGCAGTATTTT
J: TRBJ1-1; D: -; V: TRBV4-1; size: many; CDR3: CASSQRGMNTEAFF; DNA: TGCGCCAGCAGCCAACGGGGGATGAACACTGAAGCTTTCTTT
J: TRBJ2-3; D: -; V: TRBV7-9; size: many; CDR3: CASSLGLDTQYF; DNA: TGTGCCAGCAGCCTTGGACTGGATACGCAGTATTTT
J: TRBJ2-7; D: -; V: TRBV20-1; size: many; CDR3: CSARDNGRSYEQYF; DNA: TGCAGTGCTAGAGATAATGGCAGGTCCTACGAGCAGTACTTC
J: TRBJ2-3; D: -; V: TRBV12-3/TRBV12-4; size: many; CDR3: CASSSGTKNGDTQYF; DNA: TGTGCCAGCAGTTCCGGGACAAAAAATGGGGATACGCAGTATTTT
J: TRBJ2-7; D: -; V: TRBV7-9; size: -; CDR3: CASSSSGREQYF; DNA: TGTGCCAGCAGTTCTTCAGGGCGCGAGCAGTACTTC
J: TRBJ2-1; D: TRBD2; V: TRBV4-2; size: many; CDR3: CASSQLNRGDNEQFF; DNA: TGTGCCAGCAGCCAACTAAACCGGGGGGACAATGAGCAGTTCTTC
J: TRBJ1-1; D: -; V: TRBV10-3; size: many; CDR3: CAISESGGPREAFF; DNA: TGTGCCATCAGTGAGTCAGGAGGCCCTCGGGAAGCTTTCTTT
J: TRBJ1-5; D: -; V: TRBV20-1; size: many; CDR3: CSAQTGNQPQHF; DNA: TGCAGTGCCCAGACAGGAAATCAGCCCCAGCATTTT
J: TRBJ2-5; D: TRBD1; V: TRBV29-1; size: many; CDR3: CSVEVGTVRRETQYF; DNA: TGCAGCGTTGAAGTCGGGACAGTCCGGCGGGAGACCCAGTACTTC
J: TRBJ2-1; D: TRBD2; V: TRBV4-3; size: many; CDR3: CASSQASGGSNEQFF; DNA: TGCGCCAGCAGCCAAGCTAGCGGGGGGTCCAATGAGCAGTTCTTC
J: TRBJ2-1; D: -; V: TRBV7-9; size: many; CDR3: CASRDPRGVSFF; DNA: TGTGCCAGCAGGGACCCTAGGGGCGTGTCGTTCTTC
J: TRBJ2-2; D: -; V: TRBV5-1; size: many; CDR3: CASSLVGDNTGELFF; DNA: TGCGCCAGCAGCTTGGTAGGGGACAACACCGGGGAGCTGTTTTTT
J: TRBJ2-3; D: -; V: TRBV5-1; size: many; CDR3: CASSLSTGPDTQYF; DNA: TGCGCCAGCAGCCTTAGTACAGGGCCAGATACGCAGTATTTT
J: TRBJ1-1; D: -; V: TRBV30; size: few; CDR3: CAWERRSNTEAFF; DNA: TGTGCCTGGGAAAGGAGATCCAACACTGAAGCTTTCTTT
J: TRBJ2-5; D: -; V: TRBV13; size: few; CDR3: CASSLDYQETQYF; DNA: TGTGCCAGCAGCTTGGACTATCAAGAGACCCAGTACTTC
J: TRBJ2-3; D: -; V: TRBV5-6; size: few; CDR3: CASSRRRVGRGDTQYF; DNA: TGTGCCAGCAGCAGACGACGGGTCGGCCGTGGAGATACGCAGTATTTT
J: TRBJ1-2; D: -; V: TRBV19; size: many; CDR3: CASSRTGANYGYTF; DNA: TGTGCCAGTAGTAGAACAGGAGCTAACTATGGCTACACCTTC
J: TRBJ2-3; D: TRBD2; V: TRBV4-3; size: -; CDR3: CASSQDPAGTDTQYF; DNA: TGCGCCAGCAGCCAAGATCCAGCGGGAACAGATACGCAGTATTTT